This TCR beta chain was recovered during a study of CD8 T cells in ankylosing spondylitis. Study-wide results and limits: Ankylosing spondylitis blood appeared to be characterized by a TCR beta motif of several highly homologous variants.

In the case of this clonotype: What it recognizes is unknown.

TCRdb analysed the 5' RACE reads with MiXCR anew, one entry per CDR3 protein. Of 670,000 or so distinct CDR3 sequences in the sample, 15% to 20% were seen once. V lost 0 bases and J 8 bases, leaving 13 bases between the germline ends. The CDR3 has 14 residues. CDR1 is MGHRA and CDR2 is YSYEKL in the germline V gene. Source material: blood, either unsorted or a sorted T cell fraction (not recorded which). The rearrangement joins TRBV4-1 to TRBJ1-1; D is uncertain. This TCR was sampled from a male donor with ankylosing spondylitis. The CDR3 DNA sequence: TGCGCCAGCAGCCAAGATGGGCTCTTGCGGGAAGCTTTCTTT. Its protein product is CASSQDGLLREAFF.